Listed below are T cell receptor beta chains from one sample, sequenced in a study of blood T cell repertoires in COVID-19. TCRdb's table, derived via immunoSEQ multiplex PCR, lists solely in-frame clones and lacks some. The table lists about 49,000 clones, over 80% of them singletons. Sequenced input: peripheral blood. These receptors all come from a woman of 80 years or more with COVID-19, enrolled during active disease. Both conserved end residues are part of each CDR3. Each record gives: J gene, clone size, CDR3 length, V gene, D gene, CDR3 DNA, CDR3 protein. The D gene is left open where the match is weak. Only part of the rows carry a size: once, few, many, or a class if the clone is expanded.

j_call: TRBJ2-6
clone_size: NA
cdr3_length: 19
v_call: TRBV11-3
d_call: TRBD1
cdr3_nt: TGTGCCAGCAGCTCCCCGCGGACACAGGGGGCCTCTGGGGCCAACGTCCTGACTTTC
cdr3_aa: CASSSPRTQGASGANVLTF

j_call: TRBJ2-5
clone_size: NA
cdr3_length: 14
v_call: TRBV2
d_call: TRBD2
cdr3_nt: TGTGCCAGCAAGGTCCGGGGGGGCCTTGAGACCCAGTACTTC
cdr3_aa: CASKVRGGLETQYF

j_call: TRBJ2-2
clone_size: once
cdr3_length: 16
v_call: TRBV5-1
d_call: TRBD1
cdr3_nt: TGCGCCAGCAGAACAGGTCTGACAGGGGGCGGCGGGGAGCTGTTTTTT
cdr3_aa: CASRTGLTGGGGELFF

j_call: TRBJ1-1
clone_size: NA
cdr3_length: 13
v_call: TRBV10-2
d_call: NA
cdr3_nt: TGCGCCAGCAGGGTACCGGGAGGCACTGAAGCTTTCTTT
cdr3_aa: CASRVPGGTEAFF

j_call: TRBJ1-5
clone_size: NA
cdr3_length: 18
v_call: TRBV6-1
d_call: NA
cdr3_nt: TGTGCCAGCAGTGAAGGGACATTCGTCGTCGTGAGCAATCAGCCCCAGCATTTT
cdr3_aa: CASSEGTFVVVSNQPQHF

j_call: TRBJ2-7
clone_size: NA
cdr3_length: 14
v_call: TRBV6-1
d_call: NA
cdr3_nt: TGTGCCAGCATTCGTGACCCCGGGGATTACGAGCAGTACTTC
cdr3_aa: CASIRDPGDYEQYF

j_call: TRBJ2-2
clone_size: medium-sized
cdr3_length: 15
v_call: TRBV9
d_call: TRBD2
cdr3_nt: TGTGCCAGCAGCGAGAGACTAGCCCAAACCGGGGAGCTGTTTTTT
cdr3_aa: CASSERLAQTGELFF

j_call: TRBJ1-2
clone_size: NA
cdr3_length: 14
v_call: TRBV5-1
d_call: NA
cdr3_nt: TGCGCCAGCAGCCCACTTCTCGGGGGTTACGGCTACACCTTC
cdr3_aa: CASSPLLGGYGYTF

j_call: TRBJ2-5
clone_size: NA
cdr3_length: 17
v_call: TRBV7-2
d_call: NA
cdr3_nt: TGTGCCAGCAGCTTAAGGTTAGGGGCGGGGGCCCAAGAGACCCAGTACTTC
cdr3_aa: CASSLRLGAGAQETQYF

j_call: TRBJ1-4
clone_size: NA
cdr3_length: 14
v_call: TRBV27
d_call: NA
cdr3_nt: TGTGCCAGCAGTTTATCCAGGGGAAATGAAAAACTGTTTTTT
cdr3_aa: CASSLSRGNEKLFF

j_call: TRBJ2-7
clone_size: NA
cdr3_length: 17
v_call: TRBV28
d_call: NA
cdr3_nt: TGTGCCAGCAGCCCGGATGTGGGGTCTAGAGCGGTCGACGAGCAGTACTTC
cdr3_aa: CASSPDVGSRAVDEQYF

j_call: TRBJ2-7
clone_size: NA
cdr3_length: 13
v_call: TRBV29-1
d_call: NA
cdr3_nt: TGCAGCGCCTCCGACAGACTCACCTACGAGCAGTACTTC
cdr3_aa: CSASDRLTYEQYF

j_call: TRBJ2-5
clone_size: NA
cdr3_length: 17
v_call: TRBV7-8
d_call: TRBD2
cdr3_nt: TGTGCCAGCAGCTTACCACGCGGGAGGGGGGGGCAAGAGACCCAGTACTTC
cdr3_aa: CASSLPRGRGGQETQYF

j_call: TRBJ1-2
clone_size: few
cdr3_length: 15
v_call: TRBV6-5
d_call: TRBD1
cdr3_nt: TGTGCCAGCAGTCAAACACCGACAGGGGGCAGGGGCTACACCTTC
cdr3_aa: CASSQTPTGGRGYTF

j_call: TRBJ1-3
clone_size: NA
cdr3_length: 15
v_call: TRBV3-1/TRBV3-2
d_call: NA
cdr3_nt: TGTGCCAGCAGCCAAGAGGGGAGTGACGGAAACACCATATATTTT
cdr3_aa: CASSQEGSDGNTIYF

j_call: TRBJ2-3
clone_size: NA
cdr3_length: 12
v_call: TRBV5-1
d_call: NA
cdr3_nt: TGCGCCAGCAGCTTTAAAACAGATACGCAGTATTTT
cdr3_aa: CASSFKTDTQYF

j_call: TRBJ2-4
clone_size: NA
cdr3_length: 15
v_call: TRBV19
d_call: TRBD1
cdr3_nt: TGTGCCAGTAGTCGGACCGGGACAGGGGGAAACATTCAGTACTTC
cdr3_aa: CASSRTGTGGNIQYF

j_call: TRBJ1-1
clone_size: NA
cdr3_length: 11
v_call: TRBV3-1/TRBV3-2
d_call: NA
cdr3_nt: TGTGCCAGCAGCCACGTAAATGAAGCTTTCTTT
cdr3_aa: CASSHVNEAFF

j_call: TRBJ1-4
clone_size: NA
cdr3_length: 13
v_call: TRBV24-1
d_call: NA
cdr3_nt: TGTGCCACCAGAGGGAGTGGGGATGAAAAACTGTTTTTT
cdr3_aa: CATRGSGDEKLFF

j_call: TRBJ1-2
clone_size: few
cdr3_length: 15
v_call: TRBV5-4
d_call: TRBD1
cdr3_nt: TGTGCCAGCAGCCACTCGGGACAGGGGAGTTATGGCTACACCTTC
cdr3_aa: CASSHSGQGSYGYTF

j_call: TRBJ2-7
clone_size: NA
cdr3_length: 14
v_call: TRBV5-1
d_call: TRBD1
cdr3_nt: TGCGCCAGCAGCTTAGACAGGGTACGCTACGAGCAGTACTTC
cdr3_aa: CASSLDRVRYEQYF

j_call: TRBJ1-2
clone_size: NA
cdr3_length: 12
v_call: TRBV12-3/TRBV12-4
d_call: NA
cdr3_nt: TGTGCCAGCAGTCGACAGGACTATGGCTACACCTTC
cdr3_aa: CASSRQDYGYTF